This T cell receptor beta chain was retrieved from a study of vaccination effects on CD4 cells after COVID-19. Measured with immunoSEQ multiplex PCR; TCRdb has only the in-frame clones, and not every one. The sample yields roughly 70,000 clones, more than 65% seen once. Sequencing in the ViraFEST assay came after antigen-specific CD4+ T cells had been expanded with viral peptide pools, which were used to stimulate PBMC. Cultured cells yielded isolated CD4+ T cells after 10 days. A PCR test confirmed that the person had SARS-CoV-2 infection between March and December 2020. With respect to this clone: What it binds is not known.

With 2 bases removed from V and 8 bases from J, the gap between germline ends came to 15 bases. Germline values: CDR1 KGHDR, CDR2 SFDVKD. The CDR3 contains 15 residues. The chain joins TRBV24-1 to TRBJ2-1; D possibly matches TRBD1 or TRBD2 (6 bases each). Sequencing used CD4+ T cells from PBMCs cultured with HIV peptides, obtained before COVID-19 vaccination. As to subset: HIV-1 Nef peptide pool negative control/reference culture. The sequence was obtained from a human donor who had a prior SARS-CoV-2 infection. The CDR3 is CATSDSGAGRHEQFF. For the CDR3, the DNA is TGTGCCACCAGTGATTCGGGGGCAGGTAGGCATGAGCAGTTCTTC.